Listed below are T cell receptor beta chains from one sample, sequenced in a study of graft-versus-host responses after intestinal transplantation. Some clones are missing from TCRdb's copy, which holds only in-frame ones; the method was immunoSEQ multiplex PCR. Of about 43,000 clones listed, about 94% are singletons. This specimen was PBMCs, taken around 350 days after intestinal transplant. These receptors originate from a human patient who received an intestinal transplant, so some T cells may come from the graft donor. The CDR3 runs from the conserved cysteine through the conserved F or W. Each record gives: V gene, D gene, clone size, J gene, CDR3 protein, CDR3 DNA. D genes are given only for firm matches. The size of a clone is reported for some rows only, either as once, few or many, or as a class for expanded clones.

V gene: TRBV7-5
D gene: NA
clone size: NA
J gene: TRBJ1-2
CDR3 protein: CASSGSGLGYTF
CDR3 DNA: TGTGCCAGCAGCGGGTCAGGGCTTGGCTACACCTTC

V gene: TRBV6-6
D gene: NA
clone size: NA
J gene: TRBJ2-2
CDR3 protein: CASRDMNTGELFF
CDR3 DNA: TGTGCCAGCCGGGATATGAACACCGGGGAGCTGTTTTTT

V gene: TRBV5-4
D gene: TRBD1
clone size: NA
J gene: TRBJ2-1
CDR3 protein: CASSLMSDREQFF
CDR3 DNA: TGTGCCAGCAGCTTGATGTCGGACAGGGAGCAGTTCTTC

V gene: TRBV11-2
D gene: NA
clone size: NA
J gene: TRBJ2-1
CDR3 protein: CASSSAGRYNEQFF
CDR3 DNA: TGTGCCAGCAGCTCCGCGGGACGTTACAATGAGCAGTTCTTC

V gene: TRBV27
D gene: NA
clone size: NA
J gene: TRBJ1-5
CDR3 protein: CASSTPYSNQPQHF
CDR3 DNA: TGTGCCAGCAGTACCCCCTATAGCAATCAGCCCCAGCATTTT

V gene: TRBV5-1
D gene: NA
clone size: NA
J gene: TRBJ2-1
CDR3 protein: CASSLDPQAFYNEQFF
CDR3 DNA: TGCGCCAGCAGCTTGGATCCCCAGGCTTTCTACAATGAGCAGTTCTTC

V gene: TRBV30
D gene: TRBD1
clone size: NA
J gene: TRBJ1-5
CDR3 protein: CAWSDGHRGRQPQHF
CDR3 DNA: TGTGCCTGGAGCGACGGACACAGGGGGCGTCAGCCCCAGCATTTT

V gene: TRBV27
D gene: TRBD1
clone size: NA
J gene: TRBJ2-4
CDR3 protein: CASSWSGGIQYF
CDR3 DNA: TGTGCCAGCAGTTGGTCAGGGGGAATTCAGTACTTC

V gene: TRBV6-1
D gene: TRBD1
clone size: NA
J gene: TRBJ1-2
CDR3 protein: CASRAVQGAYGYTF
CDR3 DNA: TGTGCCAGCAGGGCGGTCCAGGGGGCCTATGGCTACACCTTC

V gene: TRBV6-6
D gene: NA
clone size: NA
J gene: TRBJ2-5
CDR3 protein: CASREGETQYF
CDR3 DNA: TGTGCCAGCCGTGAGGGAGAGACCCAGTACTTC

V gene: TRBV29-1
D gene: TRBD2
clone size: NA
J gene: TRBJ2-7
CDR3 protein: CSVEAGTSAEQYF
CDR3 DNA: TGCAGCGTTGAGGCCGGGACTAGCGCCGAGCAGTACTTC

V gene: TRBV27
D gene: NA
clone size: NA
J gene: TRBJ2-1
CDR3 protein: CASSVFNPVGEQFF
CDR3 DNA: TGTGCCAGTAGCGTCTTTAACCCGGTTGGGGAGCAGTTCTTC

V gene: TRBV9
D gene: TRBD2
clone size: NA
J gene: TRBJ2-1
CDR3 protein: CASSGMGREGLRNEQFF
CDR3 DNA: TGTGCCAGCAGCGGGATGGGGCGGGAGGGCCTAAGAAATGAGCAGTTCTTC

V gene: TRBV6-5
D gene: NA
clone size: NA
J gene: TRBJ1-5
CDR3 protein: CATSGDIDQPQHF
CDR3 DNA: TGTGCCACCAGCGGGGACATCGATCAGCCCCAGCATTTT

V gene: TRBV14
D gene: NA
clone size: NA
J gene: TRBJ2-1
CDR3 protein: CASSPEGGYEQFF
CDR3 DNA: TGTGCCAGCAGTCCCGAGGGGGGTTATGAGCAGTTCTTC

V gene: TRBV29-1
D gene: TRBD1
clone size: NA
J gene: TRBJ2-5
CDR3 protein: CSVRQGANPQETQYF
CDR3 DNA: TGCAGCGTCCGACAGGGGGCGAACCCTCAAGAGACCCAGTACTTC

V gene: TRBV20-1
D gene: NA
clone size: few
J gene: TRBJ1-1
CDR3 protein: CSAPWGRGAFF
CDR3 DNA: TGCAGTGCCCCTTGGGGCAGGGGAGCTTTCTTT

V gene: TRBV19
D gene: NA
clone size: NA
J gene: TRBJ2-7
CDR3 protein: CASSIRGGVDEQYF
CDR3 DNA: TGTGCCAGTAGTATCAGGGGGGGCGTAGACGAGCAGTACTTC

V gene: TRBV29-1
D gene: NA
clone size: once
J gene: TRBJ2-7
CDR3 protein: CSVGTGRIYEQYF
CDR3 DNA: TGCAGCGTTGGGACGGGACGGATCTACGAGCAGTACTTC

V gene: TRBV10-1
D gene: NA
clone size: NA
J gene: TRBJ2-4
CDR3 protein: CASSESSVAKNIQYF
CDR3 DNA: TGCGCCAGCAGTGAGTCTAGCGTAGCCAAAAACATTCAGTACTTC

V gene: TRBV7-9
D gene: NA
clone size: NA
J gene: TRBJ1-6
CDR3 protein: CASSPWDHSLHF
CDR3 DNA: TGTGCCAGCAGCCCCTGGGACCACTCCCTCCACTTT

V gene: TRBV18
D gene: NA
clone size: NA
J gene: TRBJ2-3
CDR3 protein: CASSPKGGSGTDTQYF
CDR3 DNA: TGTGCCAGCTCACCAAAGGGGGGGTCGGGCACAGATACGCAGTATTTT

V gene: TRBV27
D gene: TRBD1
clone size: NA
J gene: TRBJ2-7
CDR3 protein: CASSFGTGGSYEQYF
CDR3 DNA: TGTGCCAGCAGTTTTGGGACAGGGGGCTCCTACGAGCAGTACTTC

V gene: TRBV6-6
D gene: TRBD1
clone size: NA
J gene: TRBJ1-1
CDR3 protein: CATRGQEGSTEAFF
CDR3 DNA: TGTGCCACCAGAGGACAGGAGGGTAGCACTGAAGCTTTCTTT

V gene: TRBV19
D gene: TRBD1
clone size: NA
J gene: TRBJ1-2
CDR3 protein: CASSVTGEHYGYTF
CDR3 DNA: TGTGCCAGTAGTGTGACAGGGGAACACTATGGCTACACCTTC